This T cell receptor beta chain is drawn from a study of blood T cells in healthy people across ages. Regarding the study as a whole: Whereas aged donors had fewer naive CD4+ cells, long-lived donors had more of them and higher diversity. Across the age range, TCR beta diversity per million T cells fell in a roughly linear way.

CDR3 length: 13 amino acids. The germline V gene has CDR1 SQVTM and CDR2 ANQGSEA. With 6 bases removed from V and 0 bases from J, the gap between germline ends came to 11 bases. The use of a sample-barcoded 5' primer and a J-beta primer mix characterized a second PCR of roughly 6 to 11 cycles. Every sample gave at least 3 million paired-end reads containing CDR3. TCRdb reanalysed the 5' RACE reads using MiXCR and keeps one entry per CDR3 protein. This table has 1.5 million to 2 million distinct CDR3 sequences, about 35% appearing once. Notes on this clonotype: Its antigen remains unidentified.

This clonotype originated in a woman between 25 and 40 years old in good health. The chain uses TRBV29-1 and TRBJ1-2; D remains ambiguous. Material for sequencing was blood. DNA for the CDR3: TGCAGCGTAGATGGGGTGACTAACTATGGCTACACCTTC. Translated, it gives CSVDGVTNYGYTF.